This is a list of T cell receptor beta chains from one sample in a study of T cell repertoires in cytomegalovirus infection. Antigens for these TCRs are unknown. Each CDR3 protein is one row after TCRdb ran MiXCR on the reads. This table has about 160,000 distinct CDR3 sequences, about 20% appearing once. Sequenced material: CD8+ T cells from cultured PBMCs, taken from culture after CMV antigen stimulation. These receptor sequences come from a human donor in good health (CMV status not recorded). Some clones in this sample may be carry-over from other donors' samples. Each CDR3 is given with its conserved first and last residue. D genes are given only for firm matches. For some rows the clone size is stated as once, few or many, or as a class when expanded; others skip it.

TRBJ2-7 | TRBV6-2/TRBV6-3 | . | . | TGTGCCAGCAGATACACGTTCTCCTACGAGCAGTACTTC | CASRYTFSYEQYF
TRBJ1-5 | TRBV6-2/TRBV6-3 | . | few | TGTGCCAGCAGTTTTATCGGATATCAGCCCCAGCATTTT | CASSFIGYQPQHF
TRBJ1-5 | TRBV28 | . | . | TGTGCCAGCAGTTTTCTGTTTAGCAATCAGCCCCAGCATTTT | CASSFLFSNQPQHF
TRBJ2-7 | TRBV6-1 | TRBD1 | . | TGTGCCAGCAGTGAAGGTAAAGGACAGGGACCGTACGAGCAGTACTTC | CASSEGKGQGPYEQYF
TRBJ1-2 | TRBV27 | TRBD1 | many | TGTGCCAGCAGTTTGAGGACCGGGACAGGGGGCCCGGGGGGCTATGGCTACACCTTC | CASSLRTGTGGPGGYGYTF
TRBJ1-2 | TRBV12-3/TRBV12-4 | . | few | TGTGCCAGCAGTCCAGACAAACTTCTTACTAACTATGGCTACACCTTC | CASSPDKLLTNYGYTF
TRBJ2-1 | TRBV7-8 | . | few | TGTGCCAGCAGCACGACACTTTACAATGAGCAGTTCTTC | CASSTTLYNEQFF
TRBJ2-1 | TRBV20-1 | . | few | TGCAGTGCTAGCTTCGACCTGGGACCCCCATTTAGCGATGAGCAGTTCTTC | CSASFDLGPPFSDEQFF
TRBJ1-2 | TRBV7-3 | TRBD1 | . | TGTGCCAGCAGTCGAGGACAGGGCTATGGCTACACCTTC | CASSRGQGYGYTF
TRBJ2-7 | TRBV6-5 | . | . | TGTGCCAGCAGGACTGGGTACGAGCAGTACTTC | CASRTGYEQYF
TRBJ1-1 | TRBV7-8 | . | few | TGTGCCAGCAGCTTAGGTGTAATCGGGGGGGAAGCTTTCTTT | CASSLGVIGGEAFF
TRBJ2-1 | TRBV6-2/TRBV6-3 | . | . | TGTGCCAGCAGTTCTATGGGAGCTGAGCAGTTCTTC | CASSSMGAEQFF
TRBJ2-3 | TRBV5-5 | . | . | TGTGCCAGCAGCTCCCCAAGGGCAGATACGCAGTATTTT | CASSSPRADTQYF
TRBJ2-1 | TRBV7-9 | . | . | TGTGCCAGCAGCCGATTCAGAAGCTCCTACAATGAGCAGTTCTTC | CASSRFRSSYNEQFF
TRBJ2-1 | TRBV6-2/TRBV6-3 | TRBD2 | . | TGTGCCAGCAGTTACTCCGAGCGGGGGGACCAAAGCTCCTACAATGAGCAGTTCTTC | CASSYSERGDQSSYNEQFF
TRBJ2-7 | TRBV30 | . | . | TGTGCCTGGACAGGAGCCTACGAGCAGTACTTC | CAWTGAYEQYF
TRBJ2-3 | TRBV11-2 | . | . | TGTGCCAGCAGCCAGAGGGGGGGGGCGGGCACAGATACGCAGTATTTT | CASSQRGGAGTDTQYF
TRBJ2-5 | TRBV29-1 | . | . | TGCAGCGTTGAAGTCCGGGGCGAGTCAAAGACCCAGTACTTC | CSVEVRGESKTQYF
TRBJ2-7 | TRBV12-3/TRBV12-4 | . | . | TGTGCCAGCAGTTATGCCCCCAACTACGAGCAGTACTTC | CASSYAPNYEQYF
TRBJ2-7 | TRBV28 | . | . | TGTGCCAGCAGTATCCCCGGGCCTGGTCTGGGGGTAAACTTC | CASSIPGPGLGVNF
TRBJ1-2 | TRBV2 | . | few | TGTGCCTTAAAACGGGTTTCCCATGGCTACACCTTC | CALKRVSHGYTF
TRBJ2-3 | TRBV4-2 | TRBD2 | few | TGTGCCAGCAGCCAAGGGATGGGACGCGGGGGAACCACAGATACGCAGTATTTT | CASSQGMGRGGTTDTQYF
TRBJ1-2 | TRBV29-1 | TRBD1 | . | TGCAGCGTTGGCCGACAGGGGATCTATGGCTACACCTTC | CSVGRQGIYGYTF